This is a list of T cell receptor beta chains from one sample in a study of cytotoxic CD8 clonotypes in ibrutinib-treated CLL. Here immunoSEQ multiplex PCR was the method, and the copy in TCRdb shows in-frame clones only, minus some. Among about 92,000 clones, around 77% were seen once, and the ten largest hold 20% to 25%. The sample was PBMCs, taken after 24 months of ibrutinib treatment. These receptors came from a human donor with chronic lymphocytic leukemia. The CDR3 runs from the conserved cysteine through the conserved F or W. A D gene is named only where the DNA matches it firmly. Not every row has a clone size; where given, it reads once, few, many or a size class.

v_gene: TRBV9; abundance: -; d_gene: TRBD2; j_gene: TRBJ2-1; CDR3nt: TGTGCCAGCAGCGGTCGCTTAGCGGGCTCCTACAATGAGCAGTTCTTC; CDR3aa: CASSGRLAGSYNEQFF
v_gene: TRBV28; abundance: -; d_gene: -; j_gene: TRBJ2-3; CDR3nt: TGTGCCAGCATGGGAAGAACGGCTAGCACAGATACGCAGTATTTT; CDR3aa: CASMGRTASTDTQYF
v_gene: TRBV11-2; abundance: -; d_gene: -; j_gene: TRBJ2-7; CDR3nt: TGTGCCAGCAGCCCCCTGGCCACTAGCAACTACGAGCAGTACTTC; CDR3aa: CASSPLATSNYEQYF
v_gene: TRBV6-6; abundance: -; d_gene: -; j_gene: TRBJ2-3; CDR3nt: TGTGCCAGCAGAGACGTATCTACGCAGTATTTT; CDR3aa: CASRDVSTQYF
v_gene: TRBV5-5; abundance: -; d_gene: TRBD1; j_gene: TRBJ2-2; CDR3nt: TGTGCCAGCAGCTTGGGGGACAGGGCAGAGAACACCGGGGAGCTGTTTTTT; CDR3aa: CASSLGDRAENTGELFF
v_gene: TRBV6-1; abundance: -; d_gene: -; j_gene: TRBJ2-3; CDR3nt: TGTGCCAGCAGTGAAGGAGGCCTAAGTGGGAGCACAGATACGCAGTATTTT; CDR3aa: CASSEGGLSGSTDTQYF
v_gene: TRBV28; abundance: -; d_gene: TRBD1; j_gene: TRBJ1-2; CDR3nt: TGTGCCAGCAGTCACGGGTGGGACAGGGAGGGTGGCTACACCTTC; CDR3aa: CASSHGWDREGGYTF
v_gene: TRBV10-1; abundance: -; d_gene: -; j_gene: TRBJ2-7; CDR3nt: TGCGCCAGCAGTGAGGGAGGATCATCTTTCTACGAGCAGTACTTC; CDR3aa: CASSEGGSSFYEQYF
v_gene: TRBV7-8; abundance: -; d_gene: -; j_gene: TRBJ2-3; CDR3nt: TGTGCCAGCAGCTTAACAGGGGGGGGCACAGATACGCAGTATTTT; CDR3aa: CASSLTGGGTDTQYF
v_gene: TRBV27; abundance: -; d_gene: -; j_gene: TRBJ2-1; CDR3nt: TGTGCCAGCAGTTTATCGTTAGCGTTGAGCTCCTACAATGAGCAGTTCTTC; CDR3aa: CASSLSLALSSYNEQFF
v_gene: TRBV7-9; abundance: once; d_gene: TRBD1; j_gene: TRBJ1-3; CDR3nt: TGTGCCAGCAGCTTACGGGACAGGGATGGAAACACCATATATTTT; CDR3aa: CASSLRDRDGNTIYF
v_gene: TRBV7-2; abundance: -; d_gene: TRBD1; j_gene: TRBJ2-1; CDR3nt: TGTGCCAGCAGCCACCGGGACAGGGGGGGCCGTGAGCAGTTCTTC; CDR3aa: CASSHRDRGGREQFF
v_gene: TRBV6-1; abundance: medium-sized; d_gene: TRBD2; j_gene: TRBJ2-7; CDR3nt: TGTGCCAGCAGCGGGCGGGGGACCTCCTACGAGCAGTACTTC; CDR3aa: CASSGRGTSYEQYF
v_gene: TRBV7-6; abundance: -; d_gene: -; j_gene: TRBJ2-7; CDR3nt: TGTGCCAGCAGCCCACATACCTACGAGCAGTACTTC; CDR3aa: CASSPHTYEQYF
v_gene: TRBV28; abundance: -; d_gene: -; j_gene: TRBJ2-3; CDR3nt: TGTGCCAGCACCCGACCAAATCTGCCGCAGTATTTT; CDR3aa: CASTRPNLPQYF
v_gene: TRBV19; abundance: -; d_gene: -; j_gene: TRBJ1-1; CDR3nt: TGTGCCAGTAGCCGTGGGTTTGTCACTGAAGCTTTCTTT; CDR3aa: CASSRGFVTEAFF
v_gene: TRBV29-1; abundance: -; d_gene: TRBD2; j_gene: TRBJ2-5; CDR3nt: TGCAGCGTTGATGGTAGCGGGAGTGGCGTCGGTGAGACCCAGTACTTC; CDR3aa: CSVDGSGSGVGETQYF
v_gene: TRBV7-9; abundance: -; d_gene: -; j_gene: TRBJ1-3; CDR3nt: TGTGCCAGCAGCTTGCAGGACTCTGGAAACACCATATATTTT; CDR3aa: CASSLQDSGNTIYF
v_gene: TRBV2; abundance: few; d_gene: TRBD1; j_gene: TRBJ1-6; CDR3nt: TGTGCCAGCAGTGAGACAGGGTACTCGTCACCCCTCCACTTT; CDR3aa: CASSETGYSSPLHF
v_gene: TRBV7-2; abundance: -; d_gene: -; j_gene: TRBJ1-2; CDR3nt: TGTGCCAGCAGCTCCCTGTTAAAAGCCGCAGGCTACACCTTC; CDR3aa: CASSSLLKAAGYTF
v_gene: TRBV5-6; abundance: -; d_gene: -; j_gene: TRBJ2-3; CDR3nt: TGTGCCAGCAGCTTTTCGGCCCGCATCACAGATACGCAGTATTTT; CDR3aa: CASSFSARITDTQYF
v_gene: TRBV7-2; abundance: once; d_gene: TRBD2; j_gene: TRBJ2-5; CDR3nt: TGTGCCAGCAGCTTGGGACTAGCGGGGCCCCAGGGGACCCAGTACTTC; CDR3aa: CASSLGLAGPQGTQYF
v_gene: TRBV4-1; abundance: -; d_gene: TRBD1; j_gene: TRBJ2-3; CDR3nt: TGCGCCAGCAGCAAGGGACAGGCCCGGGCTGATACAGATACGCAGTATTTT; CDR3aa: CASSKGQARADTDTQYF
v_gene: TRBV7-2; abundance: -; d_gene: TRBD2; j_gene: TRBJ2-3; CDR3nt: TGTGCCAGCAGCTCATCCTTTAGCGGGGGGGGCACAGATACGCAGTATTTT; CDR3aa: CASSSSFSGGGTDTQYF
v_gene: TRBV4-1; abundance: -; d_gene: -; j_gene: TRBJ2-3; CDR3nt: TGCGCCAGCAGCCAAGACGCAGGGGCTGGCACAGATACGCAGTATTTT; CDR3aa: CASSQDAGAGTDTQYF
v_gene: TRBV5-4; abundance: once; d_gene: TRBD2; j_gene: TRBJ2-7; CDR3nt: TGTGCCAGCAGCTTCGGACTAGCGGGAGCTTCTATTGGGGAGCAGTACTTC; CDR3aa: CASSFGLAGASIGEQYF
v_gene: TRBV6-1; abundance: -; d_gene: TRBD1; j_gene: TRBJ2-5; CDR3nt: TGTGCCAGCAGTTTCCAGGACAGGGGGCAAGAGACCCAGTACTTC; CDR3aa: CASSFQDRGQETQYF
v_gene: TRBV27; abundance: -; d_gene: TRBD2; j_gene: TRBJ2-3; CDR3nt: TGTGCCAGCAGCCAGGGACTAGCGGCCACAGATACGCAGTATTTT; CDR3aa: CASSQGLAATDTQYF
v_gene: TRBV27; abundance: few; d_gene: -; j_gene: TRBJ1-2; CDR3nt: TGTGCCAGCAGTTTATCGGGGATCGAGGGCTACACCTTC; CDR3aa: CASSLSGIEGYTF
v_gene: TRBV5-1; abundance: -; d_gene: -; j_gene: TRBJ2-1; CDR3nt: TGCGCCAGCAGCGGCGGAAGCTCCTACAATGAGCAGTTCTTC; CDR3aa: CASSGGSSYNEQFF
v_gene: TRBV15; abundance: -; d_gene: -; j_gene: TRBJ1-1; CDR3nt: TGTGCCACCAGCAGAGAACTGTCGAACACTGAAGCTTTCTTT; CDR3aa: CATSRELSNTEAFF
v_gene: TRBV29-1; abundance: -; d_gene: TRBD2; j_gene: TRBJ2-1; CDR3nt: TGCAGCGTTGTCACGGCTAGCGGGAGGAATGAGCAGTTCTTC; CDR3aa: CSVVTASGRNEQFF
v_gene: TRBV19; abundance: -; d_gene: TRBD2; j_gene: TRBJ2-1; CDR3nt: TGTGCCAGTAGTGCCTTACTAGCGGGAGGGGAGCAGTTCTTC; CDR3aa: CASSALLAGGEQFF
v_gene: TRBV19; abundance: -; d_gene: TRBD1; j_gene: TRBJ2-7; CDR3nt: TGTGCCAGTAGTCCCTGGACAGGGGGCGACTACGAGCAGTACTTC; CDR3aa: CASSPWTGGDYEQYF
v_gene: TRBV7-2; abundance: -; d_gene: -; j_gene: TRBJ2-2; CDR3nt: TGTGCCAGCAGCTTAGAACCACCGAGGAGGGGGAACACCGGGGAGCTGTTTTTT; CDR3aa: CASSLEPPRRGNTGELFF
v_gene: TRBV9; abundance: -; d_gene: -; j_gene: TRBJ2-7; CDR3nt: TGTGCCAGCAGCGAAGGGGGAAGCTCCTACGAGCAGTACTTC; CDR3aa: CASSEGGSSYEQYF